Shown below are 5 T cell receptor beta chains from a single sample sequenced in a study of blood T cell repertoires in COVID-19 (dated by TCRdb to the early 2020s). Receptor libraries were prepared by the immunoSEQ multiplex PCR assay. The clones in this table, taken by TCRdb from immuneACCESS, are in-frame only. Not every clone is retained; where verified, under half of the shortfall comes from an unresolved V gene, and the cause of the rest is unknown. The sample yields fewer than 250,000 clones; 80% to 90% were counted once. The top ten clonotypes cover roughly 10% of the sample. Sequencing used peripheral blood. These receptors came from a woman at least 80 years old with COVID-19, enrolled during active disease.

The CDR3: CASSQVGLVNEQFF. The CDR3 DNA is TGTGCCAGCAGCCAAGTGGGGCTAGTGAATGAGCAGTTCTTC. The chain uses TRBV21-1 and TRBJ2-1; the D call TRBD1 from the table was never checked on the DNA. TRBV21-1 is flagged as a pseudogene. This CDR3 comprises 14 residues.

The chain combines TRBV6-5 with TRBJ1-5; 11 nucleotides agree with TRBD1. Looked up from germline, CDR1 is MNHEY and CDR2 is SVGAGI. The CDR3 totals 15 residues. Trimming at V came to 5 bases and at J to 2 bases, leaving 2 bases not matched to a gene. The CDR3 sequence is CASSRDRGGNQPQHF. The CDR3 DNA is TGTGCCAGCAGTCGGGACAGGGGGGGCAATCAGCCCCAGCATTTT.

The rearrangement uses TRBV9 and TRBJ2-1; TRBD1 matches at 11 bases. The ends lost 4 bases at V and 9 bases at J; junction bases unmatched: 6. This CDR3 comprises 14 residues. Per germline, CDR1 SGDLS and CDR2 YYNGEE. The CDR3 here is CASSPGQGDGEQFF. The CDR3 bases are TGTGCCAGCAGCCCGGGACAGGGGGATGGTGAGCAGTTCTTC.

This sequence joins TRBV4-1 and TRBJ1-2; no definite D call. The CDR3 spans 16 residues. V was trimmed by 0 bases and J by 0 bases, leaving 11 bases between them. The germline V gene has CDR1 MGHRA and CDR2 YSYEKL. The chain's CDR3 is CASSQDLEFTNYGYTF. As DNA, the CDR3 is TGCGCCAGCAGCCAAGATTTGGAGTTCACTAACTATGGCTACACCTTC.

This chain joins TRBV18 and TRBJ2-3; 8 nucleotides match TRBD2. Germline assignment: CDR1 KGHSH and CDR2 LQKENI. V shed 0 bases, J shed 6 bases, and the junction held 8 bases outside the gene matches. CDR3 length: 16 amino acids. The CDR3 bases are TGTGCCAGCTCACCACCGTCTAGCGGGCGCTCGGATACGCAGTATTTT. The encoded protein is CASSPPSSGRSDTQYF.